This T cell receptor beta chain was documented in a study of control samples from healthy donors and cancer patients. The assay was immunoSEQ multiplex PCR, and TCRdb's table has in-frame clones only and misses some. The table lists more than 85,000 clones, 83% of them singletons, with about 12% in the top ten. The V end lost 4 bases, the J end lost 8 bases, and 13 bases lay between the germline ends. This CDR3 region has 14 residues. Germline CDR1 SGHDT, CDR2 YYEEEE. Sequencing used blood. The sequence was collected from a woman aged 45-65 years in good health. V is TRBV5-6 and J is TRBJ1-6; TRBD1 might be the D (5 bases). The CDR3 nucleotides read TGTGCCAGCAGCCCCGGGACGGCGTATTCACCCCTCCACTTT. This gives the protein CASSPGTAYSPLHF.